These T cell receptor beta chains were read from a single sample in a study of blood T cell repertoires in COVID-19. Produced via immunoSEQ multiplex PCR; TCRdb's table is partial and in-frame only. The sample lists hundreds of thousands of clones; more than 85% were seen once. The sample consisted of peripheral blood. Receptors were obtained from a man between 65 and 79 years old with acute or convalescent COVID-19. Both conserved end residues are part of each CDR3. D genes are given only for firm matches. A row's size may be missing; if present it is once, few, many or a size class.

TRBV6-6,TRBD1,TRBJ2-1,.,TGTGCCAGCAGGTCCGACAGGGGTACGGGTAATGAGCAGTTCTTC,CASRSDRGTGNEQFF
TRBV5-1,TRBD1,TRBJ1-2,.,TGCGCCAGCAGCTTGATCGGACAGGGGGTACTAGGGACCTTC,CASSLIGQGVLGTF
TRBV6-6,.,TRBJ1-2,.,TGTGCCAGCAGTTACTCTCGGGATTTTGGCTACACCTTC,CASSYSRDFGYTF
TRBV5-1,TRBD2,TRBJ2-3,.,TGCGCCAGCAGCTTTCCCTTAGCGGGGGGGACATTCACAGATACGCAGTATTTT,CASSFPLAGGTFTDTQYF
TRBV5-4,TRBD1,TRBJ1-4,few,TGTGCCAGCAGCTTGGGGGACAGGTCTGAAAAACTGTTTTTT,CASSLGDRSEKLFF
TRBV7-2,.,TRBJ2-7,.,TGTGCCACCCTGGCGGCGAACACCTACGAGCAGTACTTC,CATLAANTYEQYF
TRBV6-1,TRBD1,TRBJ1-2,few,TGTGCCAGCAGTGAACAGGGGGCGCGGGGAAATGGCGGCTACACCTTC,CASSEQGARGNGGYTF
TRBV29-1,.,TRBJ2-2,.,TGCAGCGCCCAGGGCAGCTTGAACACCGGGGAGCTGTTTTTT,CSAQGSLNTGELFF
TRBV6-2/TRBV6-3,TRBD2,TRBJ2-7,.,TGTGCCAGCAGCCAACCCGTAGCGGGAGGGCCCGACTACGAGCAGTACTTC,CASSQPVAGGPDYEQYF
TRBV3-1/TRBV3-2,TRBD2,TRBJ2-3,.,TGTGCCAGCAGCCCGACTAGCGGGCCCACAGATACGCAGTATTTT,CASSPTSGPTDTQYF
TRBV7-8,TRBD1,TRBJ2-4,.,TGTGCCAGCAGCGTCGGGACAGGCGGACCGTTAGCCAAAAACATTCAGTACTTC,CASSVGTGGPLAKNIQYF
TRBV28,.,TRBJ1-2,.,TGTGCCAGCACCCCCGCGCCCCGGGGATATGGCTACACCTTC,CASTPAPRGYGYTF
TRBV4-2,TRBD2,TRBJ2-2,.,TGTGCCAGCAGCCAAGATCATGGGGGGGCGAACACCGGGGAGCTGTTTTTT,CASSQDHGGANTGELFF
TRBV2,.,TRBJ2-7,.,TGTGCCAGCAGTGAAAGCCCAGGGCACGAGCAGTACTTC,CASSESPGHEQYF
TRBV14,.,TRBJ2-2,.,TGTGCCAGCAGCCAAGACAGGGGTGGGCCGAACACCGGGGAGCTGTTTTTT,CASSQDRGGPNTGELFF
TRBV7-2,TRBD2,TRBJ2-5,.,TGTGCCAGCAGGAGCCGCAGCGGGGGGGAGACCCAGTACTTC,CASRSRSGGETQYF
TRBV6-2/TRBV6-3,.,TRBJ1-2,.,TGTGCCAGCAGTCCGCGAAACTATGGCTACACCTTC,CASSPRNYGYTF
TRBV4-2,.,TRBJ1-5,.,TGTGCCAGCAGCCAAGATCAACAAAGCAATCAGCCCCAGCATTTT,CASSQDQQSNQPQHF
TRBV30,.,TRBJ1-5,.,TGTGCCTGGAGTGATGGGGGGGGCAATCAGCCCCAGCATTTT,CAWSDGGGNQPQHF
TRBV18,TRBD2,TRBJ2-1,.,TGTGCCAGCTCACTAGCCGCGGGAGAGGCCAATGAGCAGTTCTTC,CASSLAAGEANEQFF
TRBV19,TRBD2,TRBJ2-1,.,TGTGCCAGTAGTATGGTTAGCGCGGGGGGCGATGAGCAGTTCTTC,CASSMVSAGGDEQFF
TRBV5-5,TRBD1,TRBJ1-1,.,TGTGCCAGCAGCTTGGAGGGACAGGGGGACACTGAAGCTTTCTTT,CASSLEGQGDTEAFF
TRBV11-3,TRBD2,TRBJ2-3,.,TGTGCCAGCAGCCCCGGGGGGGATTTGGATACGCAGTATTTT,CASSPGGDLDTQYF
TRBV5-6,.,TRBJ2-3,.,TGTGCCAGCAGCTTGTGGCACACAGATACGCAGTATTTT,CASSLWHTDTQYF
TRBV28,.,TRBJ1-3,.,TGTGCCAGCAGTTCGCCCGACAGGGGAAACACCATATATTTT,CASSSPDRGNTIYF
TRBV29-1,.,TRBJ1-2,.,TGCAGCGTTGAAGACGGCGGGGTCTATGGCTACACCTTC,CSVEDGGVYGYTF
TRBV19,TRBD1,TRBJ2-2,.,TGTGCCAGTACGAACAGGGGGTTGGCCGGGGAGCTGTTTTTT,CASTNRGLAGELFF